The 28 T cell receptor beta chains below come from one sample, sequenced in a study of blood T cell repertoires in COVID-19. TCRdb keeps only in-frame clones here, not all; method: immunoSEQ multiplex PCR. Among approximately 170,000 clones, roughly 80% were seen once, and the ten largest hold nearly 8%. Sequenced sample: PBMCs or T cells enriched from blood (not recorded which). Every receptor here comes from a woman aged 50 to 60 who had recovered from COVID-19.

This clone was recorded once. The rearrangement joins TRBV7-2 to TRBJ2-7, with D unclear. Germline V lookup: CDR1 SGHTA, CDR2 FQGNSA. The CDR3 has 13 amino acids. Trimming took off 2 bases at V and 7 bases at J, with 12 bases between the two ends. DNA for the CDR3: TGTGCCAGCAGCTTATCGCGGAGTCGTGAGCAGTACTTC. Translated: CASSLSRSREQYF. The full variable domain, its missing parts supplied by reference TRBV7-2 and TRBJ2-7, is GAGVSQSPSNKVTEKGKDVELRCDPISGHTALYWYRQSLGQGLEFLIYFQGNSAPDKSGLPSDRFSAERTGGSVSTLTIQRTQQEDSAVYLCASSLSRSREQYFGPGTRLTVT.

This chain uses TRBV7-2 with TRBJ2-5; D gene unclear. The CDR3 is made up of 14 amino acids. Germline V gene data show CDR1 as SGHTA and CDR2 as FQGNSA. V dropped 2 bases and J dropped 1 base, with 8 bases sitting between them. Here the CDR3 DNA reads TGTGCCAGCAGCTTACGGCAGGTCCAAGAGACCCAGTACTTC. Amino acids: CASSLRQVQETQYF.

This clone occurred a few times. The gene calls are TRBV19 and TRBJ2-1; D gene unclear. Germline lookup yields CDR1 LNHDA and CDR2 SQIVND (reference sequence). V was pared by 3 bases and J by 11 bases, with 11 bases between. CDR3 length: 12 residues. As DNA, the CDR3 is TGTGCCAGTAGTATGAGAACCCTCCAGCAGTTCTTC. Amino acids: CASSMRTLQQFF.

The CDR3 loop is CSARSHYEQYF. The CDR3, as DNA: TGCAGTGCTAGGAGCCATTACGAGCAGTACTTC. The genes are TRBV20-1 and TRBJ2-7; D gene ambiguous. Deletions cut 3 bases from V and 4 bases from J, with 7 bases between. The CDR3 runs 11 residues. Germline V gives CDR1 DFQATT, CDR2 SNEGSKA (reference sequence).

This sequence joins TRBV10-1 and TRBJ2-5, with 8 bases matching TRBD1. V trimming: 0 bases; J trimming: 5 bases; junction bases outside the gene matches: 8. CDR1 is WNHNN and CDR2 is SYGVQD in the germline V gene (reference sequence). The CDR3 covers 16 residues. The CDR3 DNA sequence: TGCGCCAGCAGTGAGTCGCTAAGGGCAGGGGGCGAGACCCAGTACTTC. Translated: CASSESLRAGGETQYF.

CDR3 nucleotide sequence: TGTGCCAGCAGTTACTGGAGTCCCTCCTACGAGCAGTACTTC. Residues: CASSYWSPSYEQYF. The chain has TRBV6-2 or TRBV6-3 and TRBJ2-7, with D uncertain. The CDR3 has 14 amino acids. Germline V lookup: CDR1 MNHEY, CDR2 SVGEGT. V was clipped by 1 base and J by 0 bases, with 7 bases between them.

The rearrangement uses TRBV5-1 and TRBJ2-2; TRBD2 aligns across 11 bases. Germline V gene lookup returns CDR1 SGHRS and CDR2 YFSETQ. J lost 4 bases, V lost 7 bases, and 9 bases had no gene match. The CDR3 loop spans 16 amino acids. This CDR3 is CASSSGGLRFTGELFF. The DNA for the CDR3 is TGCGCCAGCTCTAGCGGGGGGCTACGATTCACCGGGGAGCTGTTTTTT.

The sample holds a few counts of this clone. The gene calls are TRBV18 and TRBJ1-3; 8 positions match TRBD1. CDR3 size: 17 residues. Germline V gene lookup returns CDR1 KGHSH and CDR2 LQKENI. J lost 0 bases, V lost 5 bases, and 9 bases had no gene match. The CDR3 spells CASSEQGTGGSGNTIYF. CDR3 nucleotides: TGTGCCAGCTCAGAGCAAGGGACAGGCGGCTCTGGAAACACCATATATTTT.

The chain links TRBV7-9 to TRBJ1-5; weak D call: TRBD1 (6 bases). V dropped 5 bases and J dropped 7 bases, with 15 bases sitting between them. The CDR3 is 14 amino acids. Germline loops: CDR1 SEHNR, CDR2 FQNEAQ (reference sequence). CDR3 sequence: CASSPGTIAQPQHF. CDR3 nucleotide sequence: TGTGCCAGCAGCCCGGGGACAATCGCGCAGCCCCAGCATTTT.

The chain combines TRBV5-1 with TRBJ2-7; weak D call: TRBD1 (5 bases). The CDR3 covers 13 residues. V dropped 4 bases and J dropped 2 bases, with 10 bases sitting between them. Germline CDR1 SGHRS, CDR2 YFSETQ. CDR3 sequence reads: CASSAEGAYEQYF. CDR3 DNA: TGCGCCAGCAGCGCCGAAGGGGCCTACGAGCAGTACTTC.

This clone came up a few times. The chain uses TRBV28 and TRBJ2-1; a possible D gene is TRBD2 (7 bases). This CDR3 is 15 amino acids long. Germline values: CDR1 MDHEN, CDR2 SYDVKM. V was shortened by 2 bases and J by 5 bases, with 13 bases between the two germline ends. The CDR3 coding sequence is TGTGCCAGCAGTTTAATCGGCGGGGGCAACAATGAGCAGTTCTTC. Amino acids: CASSLIGGGNNEQFF. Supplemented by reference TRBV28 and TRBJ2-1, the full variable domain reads DVKVTQSSRYLVKRTGEKVFLECVQDMDHENMFWYRQDPGLGLRLIYFSYDVKMKEKGDIPEGYSVSREKKERFSLILESASTNQTSMYLCASSLIGGGNNEQFFGPGTRLTVL.

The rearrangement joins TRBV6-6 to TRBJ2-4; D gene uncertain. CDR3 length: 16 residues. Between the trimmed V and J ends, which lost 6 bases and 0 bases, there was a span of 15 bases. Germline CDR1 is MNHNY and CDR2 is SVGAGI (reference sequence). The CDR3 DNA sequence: TGTGCCAGCAGCCCACACTACCAGATAGCCAAAAACATTCAGTACTTC. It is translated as CASSPHYQIAKNIQYF.

The CDR3: CASSLGTGSPYEQYF. The CDR3 bases are TGTGCCAGCTCACTGGGGACAGGGTCACCTTACGAGCAGTACTTC. The V gene is TRBV18, the J gene TRBJ2-7, with 9 positions matching TRBD1. Germline CDR1 and CDR2: KGHSH and LQKENI. V shed 4 bases and J 4 bases; nucleotides not matched to a gene: 8. The CDR3 runs to 15 residues.

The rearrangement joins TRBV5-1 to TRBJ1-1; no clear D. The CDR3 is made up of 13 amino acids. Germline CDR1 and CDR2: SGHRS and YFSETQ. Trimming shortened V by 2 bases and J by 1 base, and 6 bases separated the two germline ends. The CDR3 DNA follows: TGCGCCAGCAGCTTCCGGGAGAACACTGAAGCTTTCTTT. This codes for CASSFRENTEAFF.

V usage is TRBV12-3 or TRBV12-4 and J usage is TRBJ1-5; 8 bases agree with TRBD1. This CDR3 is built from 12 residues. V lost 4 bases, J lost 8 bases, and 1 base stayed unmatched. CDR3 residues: CASSSQGEPQHF. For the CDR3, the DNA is TGTGCCAGCAGTTCACAGGGGGAGCCCCAGCATTTT.

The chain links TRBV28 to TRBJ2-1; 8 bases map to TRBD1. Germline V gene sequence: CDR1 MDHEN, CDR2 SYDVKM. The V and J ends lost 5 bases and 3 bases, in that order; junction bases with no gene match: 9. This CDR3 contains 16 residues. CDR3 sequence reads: CASSKNAGQDYNEQFF. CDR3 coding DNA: TGTGCCAGCAGTAAGAACGCGGGACAGGACTACAATGAGCAGTTCTTC.

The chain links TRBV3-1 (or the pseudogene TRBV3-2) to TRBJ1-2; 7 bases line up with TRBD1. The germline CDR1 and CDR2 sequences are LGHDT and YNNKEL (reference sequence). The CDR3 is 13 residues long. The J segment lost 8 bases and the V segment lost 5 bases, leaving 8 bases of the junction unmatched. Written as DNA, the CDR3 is TGTGCCAGCAGCACCGGTACAGGGGTCGGCTACACCTTC. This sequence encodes CASSTGTGVGYTF.

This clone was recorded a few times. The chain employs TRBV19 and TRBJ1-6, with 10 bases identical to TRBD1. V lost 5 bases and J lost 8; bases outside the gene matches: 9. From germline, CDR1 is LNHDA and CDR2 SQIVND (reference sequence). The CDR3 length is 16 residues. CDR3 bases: TGTGCCAGTAGTCCATCGACAGGGGGCCCCTATTCACCCCTCCACTTT. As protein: CASSPSTGGPYSPLHF.

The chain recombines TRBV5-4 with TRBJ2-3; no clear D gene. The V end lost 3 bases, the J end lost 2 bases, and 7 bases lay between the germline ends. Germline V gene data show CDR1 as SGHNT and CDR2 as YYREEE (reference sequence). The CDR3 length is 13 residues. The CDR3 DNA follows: TGTGCCAGCAGCTACGGTTCCACAGATACGCAGTATTTT. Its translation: CASSYGSTDTQYF. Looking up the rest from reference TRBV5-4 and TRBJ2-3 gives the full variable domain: ETGVTQSPTHLIKTRGQQVTLRCSSQSGHNTVSWYQQALGQGPQFIFQYYREEENGRGNFPPRFSGLQFPNYSSELNVNALELDDSALYLCASSYGSTDTQYFGPGTRLTVL.

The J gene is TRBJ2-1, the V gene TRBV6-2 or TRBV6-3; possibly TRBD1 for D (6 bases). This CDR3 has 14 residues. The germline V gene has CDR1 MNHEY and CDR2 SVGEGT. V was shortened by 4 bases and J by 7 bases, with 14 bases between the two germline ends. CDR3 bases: TGTGCCAGCAGTTCCGCATTTACAGGGAATGAGCAGTTCTTC. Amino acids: CASSSAFTGNEQFF.

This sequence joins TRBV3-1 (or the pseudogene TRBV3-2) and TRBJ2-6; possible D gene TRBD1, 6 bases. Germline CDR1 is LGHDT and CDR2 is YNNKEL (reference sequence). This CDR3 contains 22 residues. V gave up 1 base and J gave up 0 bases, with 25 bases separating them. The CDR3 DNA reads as TGTGCCAGCAGCCAAGGGGTGGTTTTCAGGGGCAAAAATTCCTCTGGGGCCAACGTCCTGACTTTC. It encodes CASSQGVVFRGKNSSGANVLTF.

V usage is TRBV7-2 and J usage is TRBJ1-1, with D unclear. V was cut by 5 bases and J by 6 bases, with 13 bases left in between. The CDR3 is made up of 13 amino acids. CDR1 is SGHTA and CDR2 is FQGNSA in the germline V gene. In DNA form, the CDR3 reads TGTGCCAGCAGCCTCGACTCCCGGCCTGAAGCTTTCTTT. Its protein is CASSLDSRPEAFF.

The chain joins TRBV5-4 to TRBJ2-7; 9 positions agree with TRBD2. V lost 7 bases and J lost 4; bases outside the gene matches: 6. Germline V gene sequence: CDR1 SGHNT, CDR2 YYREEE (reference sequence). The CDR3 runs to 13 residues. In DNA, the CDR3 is TGTGCCAGCCGCCAAGCGGGGGGTTACGAGCAGTACTTC. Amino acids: CASRQAGGYEQYF.

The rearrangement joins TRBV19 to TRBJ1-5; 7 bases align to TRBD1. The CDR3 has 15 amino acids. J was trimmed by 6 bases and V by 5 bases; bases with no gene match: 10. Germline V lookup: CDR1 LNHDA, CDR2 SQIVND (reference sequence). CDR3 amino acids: CASSLGRGTVQPQHF. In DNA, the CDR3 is TGTGCCAGTAGTTTGGGACGGGGGACAGTTCAGCCCCAGCATTTT.

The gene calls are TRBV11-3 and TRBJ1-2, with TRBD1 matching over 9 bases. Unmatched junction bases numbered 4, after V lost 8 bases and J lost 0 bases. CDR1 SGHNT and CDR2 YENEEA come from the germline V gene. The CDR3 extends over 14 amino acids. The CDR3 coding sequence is TGTGCCAGCGGACAGGGGCGGGCTAACTATGGCTACACCTTC. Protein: CASGQGRANYGYTF.

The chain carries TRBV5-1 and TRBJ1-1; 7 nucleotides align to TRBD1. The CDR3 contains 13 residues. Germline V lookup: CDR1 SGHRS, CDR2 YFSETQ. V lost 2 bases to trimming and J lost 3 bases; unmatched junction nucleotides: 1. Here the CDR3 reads CASSFGTDTEAFF. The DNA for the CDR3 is TGCGCCAGCAGCTTTGGGACAGACACTGAAGCTTTCTTT.

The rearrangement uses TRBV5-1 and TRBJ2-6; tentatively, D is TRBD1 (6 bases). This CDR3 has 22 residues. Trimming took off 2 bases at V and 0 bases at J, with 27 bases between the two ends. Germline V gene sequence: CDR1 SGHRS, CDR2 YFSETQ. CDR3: CASSLGDTRAGLQSSGANVLTF. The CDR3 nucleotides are TGCGCCAGCAGCTTAGGGGACACCAGGGCAGGGCTACAATCCTCTGGGGCCAACGTCCTGACTTTC.

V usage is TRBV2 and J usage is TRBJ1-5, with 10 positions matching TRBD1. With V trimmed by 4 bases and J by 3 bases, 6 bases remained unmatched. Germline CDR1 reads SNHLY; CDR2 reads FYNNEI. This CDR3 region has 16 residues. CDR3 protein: CASSVSGQGYNQPQHF. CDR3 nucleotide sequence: TGTGCCAGCAGTGTTTCGGGACAGGGGTACAATCAGCCCCAGCATTTT.